This T cell receptor (beta chain) was profiled in a study of T cell repertoires in cytomegalovirus infection. As for the study in general: TCR beta signatures that were public indicated CMV infection and matching HLA type.

V lost 2 bases to trimming and J lost 8 bases; unmatched junction nucleotides: 9. CDR1 is SGHAT, CDR2 FQDESV, per germline (reference sequence). The CDR3 covers 16 residues. Study-wide results and caveats: The ex vivo response was dominated by HLA-C-restricted CMV-specific TCR beta clonotypes.

TCRdb called the reads again in MiXCR, with one record for every CDR3 protein. Of about 220,000 distinct CDR3 sequences in the sample, approximately 40% were seen once. To note about this clonotype: The antigen is unknown.

The sequence was collected from a human donor in good health (CMV status not recorded). Some clones in this sample may be carry-over from other donors' samples. This chain connects TRBV11-1 to TRBJ2-2; 9 bases match TRBD1. The source was CD8+ T cells from cultured PBMCs, collected from culture after CMV antigen stimulation. CDR3 amino acids: CASSLNTGGAAGELFF. The CDR3 DNA is TGTGCCAGCAGCTTAAACACAGGGGGCGCGGCGGGGGAGCTGTTTTTT. The entire variable domain, with the rest obtained from reference TRBV11-1 and TRBJ2-2, is as follows: EAEVAQSPRYKITEKSQAVAFWCDPISGHATLYWYRQILGQGPELLVQFQDESVVDDSQLPKDRFSAERLKGVDSTLKIQPAELGDSAMYLCASSLNTGGAAGELFFGEGSRLTVL.